The 23 T cell receptor beta chains listed next were all sequenced from one sample in a study of human T cells and chemical hapten exposure. MiXCR, run by TCRdb on the RACE reads, gives a single entry per CDR3 protein. The table has approximately 80,000 distinct CDR3 sequences, around a tenth seen once. The time point here: patch test 1, 2 weeks after DPC sensitization. The treatment here: therapeutic diphenylcyclopropenone sensitization with weekly scalp DPC. The sample here was whole blood, taken in connection with sensitization to the hapten diphenylcyclopropenone (DPC). All receptors come from a woman between 50 and 59 years old with alopecia areata. Some clones in this sample may be carry-over from other donors' samples.

The chain joins TRBV7-2 to TRBJ1-6; D not certain. V gave up 3 bases and J gave up 5 bases, with 8 bases separating them. The CDR3 totals 14 residues. Germline values: CDR1 SGHTA, CDR2 FQGNSA. The CDR3 sequence is CASSFVGNNSPLHF. The DNA of the CDR3 is TGTGCCAGCAGCTTTGTAGGAAATAATTCACCCCTCCACTTT.

This clonotype was detected many times. The gene calls are TRBV5-1 and TRBJ2-5; D might be TRBD1 or TRBD2, each matching 5 bases. V dropped 2 bases and J dropped 5 bases, with 13 bases sitting between them. The CDR3 is made up of 14 amino acids. Germline CDR1 is SGHRS and CDR2 is YFSETQ. The CDR3 loop reads CASSFNGEGETQYF. The CDR3 DNA reads as TGCGCCAGCAGCTTCAATGGTGAGGGGGAGACCCAGTACTTC.

The genes are TRBV5-1 and TRBJ2-7, with D hard to call. The V and J ends lost 5 bases and 0 bases respectively, with 9 bases between them. Per germline, CDR1 SGHRS and CDR2 YFSETQ. CDR3 length: 13 residues. The CDR3: CASSSQVSYEQYF. Written as DNA, the CDR3 is TGCGCCAGCAGTTCTCAGGTCTCCTACGAGCAGTACTTC.

J is TRBJ2-3 and V is TRBV27; the match to TRBD2 covers 12 bases. J lost 5 bases, V lost 6 bases, and 9 bases had no gene match. CDR1 MNHEY and CDR2 SMNVEV come from the germline V gene (reference sequence). The CDR3 loop spans 16 amino acids. The CDR3 DNA is TGTGCCAGCAGAAAAAACCCTAGCGGGAGGGTAGATACGCAGTATTTT. Its translation: CASRKNPSGRVDTQYF.

The gene calls are TRBV29-1 and TRBJ2-5; no firm D call. Germline CDR1 and CDR2: SQVTM and ANQGSEA. V gave up 2 bases and J gave up 9 bases, with 13 bases separating them. This CDR3 region has 12 residues. The CDR3 DNA is TGCAGCGTTGAACGGCTCTCGACGTCCCAGTACTTC. Its protein is CSVERLSTSQYF. The full variable domain, with the rest looked up from reference TRBV29-1 and TRBJ2-5, is SAVISQKPSRDICQRGTSLTIQCQVDSQVTMMFWYRQQPGQSLTLIATANQGSEATYESGFVIDKFPISRPNLTFSTLTVSNMSPEDSSIYLCSVERLSTSQYFGPGTRLLVL.

This clonotype has a count of ten or more. The V and J genes are TRBV28 and TRBJ2-1, with 10 bases aligning to TRBD2. There are 20 residues in the CDR3. Germline V gene sequence: CDR1 MDHEN, CDR2 SYDVKM. With 1 base clipped from V and 0 bases from J, the junction kept 12 bases outside the gene matches. The CDR3 DNA sequence: TGTGCCAGCAGTTTATTTAGGGCTAGCGGGAGCACCCCCTCCTACAATGAGCAGTTCTTC. Translating it yields CASSLFRASGSTPSYNEQFF.

The chain combines TRBV18 with TRBJ1-2; 8 nucleotides agree with TRBD1. CDR3 size: 15 residues. Germline CDR1 is KGHSH and CDR2 is LQKENI. J was trimmed by 7 bases and V by 5 bases; bases with no gene match: 12. This CDR3 reads CASSSGEDRETGYTF. DNA for the CDR3: TGTGCCAGCTCATCTGGAGAGGACAGGGAAACTGGCTACACCTTC.

The V gene is TRBV6-5, the J gene TRBJ2-7; no clear D gene. Germline loops: CDR1 MNHEY, CDR2 SVGAGI. V was trimmed by 6 bases and J by 7 bases, leaving 10 bases between them. The CDR3 has 11 residues. In DNA form, the CDR3 reads TGTGCCAGCAGACAAAACGGGGAGCAGTACTTC. Protein: CASRQNGEQYF.

This clonotype appeared a few times. The V call is TRBV5-1, the J call TRBJ1-5; D remains unclear. Trimming shortened V by 7 bases and J by 0 bases, and 11 bases separated the two germline ends. CDR3 length: 14 amino acids. Germline CDR1 is SGHRS and CDR2 is YFSETQ. The CDR3 reads CASSPDDSNQPQHF. The CDR3 nucleotides are TGCGCCAGCTCCCCGGACGATAGCAATCAGCCCCAGCATTTT. Combining the CDR3 with reference TRBV5-1 and TRBJ1-5 gives the whole variable domain KAGVTQTPRYLIKTRGQQVTLSCSPISGHRSVSWYQQTPGQGLQFLFEYFSETQRNKGNFPGRFSGRQFSNSRSEMNVSTLELGDSALYLCASSPDDSNQPQHFGDGTRLSIL.

The chain joins TRBV18 to TRBJ1-2; possibly TRBD1 for D (5 bases). The CDR3 consists of 13 residues. V lost 5 bases and J lost 6, with 13 bases in between. Per the germline V gene, CDR1 is KGHSH and CDR2 is LQKENI. The CDR3 DNA reads TGTGCCAGCTCAGGAGAGTGGGGCAATGGCTACACCTTC. This encodes CASSGEWGNGYTF.

This chain uses TRBV6-5 with TRBJ2-7; 9 nucleotides align to TRBD1. In germline, CDR1 is MNHEY, CDR2 SVGAGI. The CDR3 spans 13 residues. Trimming took 2 bases from V and 7 from J; bases not matched to a gene: 3. DNA for the CDR3: TGTGCCAGCAGTTACCCCGGGACAGGGGAGCAGTACTTC. This codes for CASSYPGTGEQYF.

This clonotype has ten or more counts. The rearrangement joins TRBV12-3 or TRBV12-4 to TRBJ1-3, with unresolved D. V was trimmed by 2 bases and J by 5 bases, leaving 10 bases between them. CDR3 size: 14 residues. The CDR3 here is CASSLLGGRNTIYF. Written as DNA, the CDR3 is TGTGCCAGCAGTTTATTGGGAGGGCGAAACACCATATATTTT.

This clonotype appeared a few times. The chain uses TRBV7-2 and TRBJ2-1; D unclear. Germline values: CDR1 SGHTA, CDR2 FQGNSA. The CDR3 is made up of 11 amino acids. V was trimmed by 5 bases and J by 10 bases, leaving 9 bases between them. The CDR3: CASSPQWEQFF. The CDR3 region has the DNA TGTGCCAGCAGCCCCCAGTGGGAGCAGTTCTTC.

This clonotype was detected many times. The J gene is TRBJ2-5, the V gene TRBV5-1; TRBD2 is a possible D gene (5 bases). CDR3 length: 16 residues. Germline CDR1 SGHRS, CDR2 YFSETQ. The germline V and J ends were trimmed by 0 bases and 2 bases, with 14 bases remaining between them. The CDR3 protein is CASSLGGSGVQETQYF. CDR3 nucleotide sequence: TGCGCCAGCAGCTTGGGAGGGAGCGGTGTACAAGAGACCCAGTACTTC.

The V gene is TRBV11-1, the J gene TRBJ2-3; 13 bases agree with TRBD2. The CDR3 has 15 amino acids. V shed 5 bases, J shed 2 bases, and the junction held 1 base outside the gene matches. Germline V CDR1 and CDR2: SGHAT, FQDESV (reference sequence). The CDR3 protein is CASSGLAGVTDTQYF. CDR3 DNA sequence: TGTGCCAGCAGCGGACTAGCGGGAGTCACAGATACGCAGTATTTT.

This clonotype was seen a few times. V gene TRBV20-1 combines with J gene TRBJ2-1; TRBD1 matches 8 bases. The CDR3 has 13 amino acids. V dropped 5 bases and J dropped 4; count of bases not matched to a gene: 4. The germline V gene has CDR1 DFQATT and CDR2 SNEGSKA (reference sequence). This CDR3 reads CSAPRTGYNEQFF. The CDR3 region has the DNA TGCAGTGCTCCCCGGACAGGGTACAATGAGCAGTTCTTC.

Many counts were recorded for this clonotype. V gene TRBV11-2 combines with J gene TRBJ2-3; D is perhaps TRBD1 (5 bases). The CDR3 is 17 residues long. Germline values: CDR1 SGHAT, CDR2 FQNNGV. The V end lost 1 base, the J end lost 2 bases, and 16 bases lay between the germline ends. The CDR3 DNA is TGTGCCAGCAGCTTAGGGGGCCTATCCCTTAACACAGATACGCAGTATTTT. It yields the protein CASSLGGLSLNTDTQYF. The variable domain in full, with the rest retrieved from reference TRBV11-2 and TRBJ2-3, is EAGVAQSPRYKIIEKRQSVAFWCNPISGHATLYWYQQILGQGPKLLIQFQNNGVVDDSQLPKDRFSAERLKGVDSTLKIQPAKLEDSAVYLCASSLGGLSLNTDTQYFGPGTRLTVL.

There are many counts of this clonotype. CDR3 DNA: TGTGCCAGCAGCTTATCTATTAATTCACCCCTCCACTTT. Translation: CASSLSINSPLHF. This sequence joins TRBV7-6 and TRBJ1-6; unclear D gene. Germline-derived CDR1 and CDR2 are SGHVS and FNYEAQ. This CDR3 contains 13 residues. V was clipped by 2 bases and J by 6 bases, with 5 bases between them.

This clonotype has a handful of counts. The chain uses TRBV28 and TRBJ1-6, with D possibly TRBD1 on 5 matching bases. The germline V gene has CDR1 MDHEN and CDR2 SYDVKM. V was cut by 2 bases and J by 7 bases, with 12 bases left in between. This CDR3 contains 15 residues. CDR3 sequence reads: CASSLTQGGNSPLHF. For the CDR3, the DNA is TGTGCCAGCAGTTTAACCCAGGGAGGGAATTCACCCCTCCACTTT.

The sample holds many counts of this clonotype. The chain has TRBV29-1 and TRBJ2-2; TRBD1 aligns across 9 bases. CDR1 SQVTM and CDR2 ANQGSEA come from the germline V gene. The ends lost 7 bases at V and 7 bases at J; junction bases unmatched: 10. The CDR3 totals 14 residues. The CDR3 loop is CSGGQGIEFGELFF. The DNA of the CDR3 is TGCAGCGGGGGACAGGGAATCGAGTTCGGGGAGCTGTTTTTT.

This clonotype turned up a few times. V gene TRBV19 combines with J gene TRBJ1-5; possibly TRBD1 for D (5 bases). The length of the CDR3 is 13 residues. V gave up 9 bases and J gave up 0 bases, with 9 bases separating them. Germline V gene data show CDR1 as LNHDA and CDR2 as SQIVND (reference sequence). CDR3 sequence reads: CASRVYSNQPQHF. CDR3 nucleotides: TGTGCCAGCAGGGTTTATAGCAATCAGCCCCAGCATTTT. The entire variable domain, with the rest obtained from reference TRBV19 and TRBJ1-5, is as follows: DGGITQSPKYLFRKEGQNVTLSCEQNLNHDAMYWYRQDPGQGLRLIYYSQIVNDFQKGDIAEGYSVSREKKESFPLTVTSAQKNPTAFYLCASRVYSNQPQHFGDGTRLSIL.

Only a few counts were recorded for this clonotype. This rearrangement joins TRBV3-1 to TRBJ2-3, with TRBD2 matching over 9 bases. V shed 6 bases, J shed 0 bases, and the junction held 7 bases outside the gene matches. Germline lookup yields CDR1 LGHDT and CDR2 YNNKEL (reference sequence). The CDR3 runs 16 residues. Here the CDR3 DNA reads TGTGCCAGCAGACATATAGCGGGGGATAGCACAGATACGCAGTATTTT. Amino acid sequence: CASRHIAGDSTDTQYF.

This clonotype occurred many times. V gene TRBV29-1 combines with J gene TRBJ1-1, with 8 bases fitting TRBD1. The germline gives CDR1 SQVTM, CDR2 ANQGSEA. Germline trimming cut 7 bases from V and 5 bases from J; bases unmatched to any gene: 12. The CDR3 loop spans 14 amino acids. CDR3 coding DNA: TGCAGCGCTGTAGTTACAGGGGGAGGGACTGAAGCTTTCTTT. Translating it yields CSAVVTGGGTEAFF.